This T cell receptor beta chain was documented in a study of tissue T cells after allogeneic stem cell transplantation. Study-level information: Samples with visible lymphocytes on H&E were prioritized for sequencing. Study-wide points: In patients and mice, blood and spleen missed much of tissue repertoire.

Sequencing used immunoSEQ multiplex PCR; TCRdb keeps in-frame clones, though not all of them. Of fewer than 30,000 clones detected, about 70% appear once; the ten largest clones hold approximately 8%. Note on this clone: Its antigen is currently unknown.

The CDR3 length is 14 residues. Germline CDR1 and CDR2: SGHAT and FQNNGV. V lost 7 bases to trimming and J lost 0 bases, with 11 bases between them. This clonotype was obtained from a female donor at least 60 years old with lung cancer. J is TRBJ2-3 and V is TRBV11-2; D gene uncertain. Sequences were derived from tissue from the ileum, sampled at autopsy. CDR3 sequence reads: CASNLWRSTDTQYF. CDR3 bases: TGTGCCAGCAACCTTTGGCGGAGCACAGATACGCAGTATTTT.